The subject of this entry is one TCR beta chain. In the same sample, other DNA sequences code for this CDR3. This sample was taken from a study of blood T cell repertoires in COVID-19. Overall study: In each case, the material was cDNA or gDNA derived from T cells, B-cell-depleted T cells, or PBMCs.

The table came from immunoSEQ multiplex PCR; TCRdb's copy has only in-frame clones and leaves some out. The sample consists of approximately 85,000 clones, about 86% of them appearing once. V shed 3 bases, J shed 2 bases, and the junction held 1 base outside the gene matches. Germline V CDR1 and CDR2: KGHSH, LQKENI. The CDR3 consists of 14 residues. The chain is built from TRBV18 and TRBJ1-1; 9 nucleotides agree with TRBD1. Sequencing was carried out using peripheral blood. This clonotype originated in a woman older than 75 in a cohort sampled during active or convalescent COVID-19. The CDR3 loop reads CASSPTGGNTEAFF. CDR3 bases: TGTGCCAGCTCACCCACAGGGGGCAACACTGAAGCTTTCTTT.